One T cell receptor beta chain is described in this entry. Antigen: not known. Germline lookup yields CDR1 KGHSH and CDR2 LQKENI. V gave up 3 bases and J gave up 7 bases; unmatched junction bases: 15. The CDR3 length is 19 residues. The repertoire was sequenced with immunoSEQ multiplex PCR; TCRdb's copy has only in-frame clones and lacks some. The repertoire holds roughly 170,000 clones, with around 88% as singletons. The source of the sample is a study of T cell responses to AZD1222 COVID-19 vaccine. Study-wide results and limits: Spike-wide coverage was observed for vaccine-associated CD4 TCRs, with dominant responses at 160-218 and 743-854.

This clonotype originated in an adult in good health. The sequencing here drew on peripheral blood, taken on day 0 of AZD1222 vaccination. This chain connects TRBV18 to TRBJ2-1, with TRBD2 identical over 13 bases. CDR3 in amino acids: CASSPALLAGGPVRNEQFF. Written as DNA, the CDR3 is TGTGCCAGCTCACCTGCCTTACTAGCGGGAGGGCCCGTTCGTAATGAGCAGTTCTTC.